The entry below describes one T cell receptor beta chain. Its antigen is unknown. It has no much larger one-base neighbor in the sample; base qualities were not kept. The sample holds other DNA sequences that translate to the same CDR3. Library preparation employed the immunoSEQ multiplex PCR assay. TCRdb's version of the immuneACCESS table is confined to in-frame rearrangements and falls short of the full clone set. An unresolved V gene accounts for under half of the shortfall where checked; the remainder is of unknown origin. Here the sample has 120,000 or so clones; more than 85% occur a single time. The top ten hold around 2% of the sample. V ends up 6 bases short and J 5 bases short, with an unmatched junction base count of 6. From the cysteine through the phenylalanine, the CDR3 covers 14 amino acids. Here the CDR3 DNA is all that survives: 42 bases in frame from base 1. The germline V gene supplies CDR1 SNHLY and CDR2 FYNNEI.

These data are taken from a study of control samples from healthy donors and cancer patients (dated by TCRdb to the early 2020s). Sequenced material: blood. This chain joins TRBV2 to TRBJ1-4; 7 central bases correspond to TRBD1. The origin of this receptor is a man younger than 35 in good health. The nucleotides are TGTGCCAGCAGACCCGGGACAGACAATGAAAAACTGTTTTTT. It translates as CASRPGTDNEKLFF.